This TCR beta chain is from a study of blood T cell repertoires in COVID-19. Background on the study: Acute and convalescent COVID-19 samples came from the United States, Italy and Spain.

The V gene end was trimmed by 5 bases and the J gene end by 7 bases; junction bases not matched to a gene: 6. Per the germline V gene, CDR1 is SGHNT and CDR2 is YENEEA. CDR3 size: 16 residues. Sequenced by immunoSEQ multiplex PCR; TCRdb stores in-frame clones only, minus some. Of 350,000 to 400,000 clones in the sample, around 90% were seen once. The sequence was obtained from a woman aged 25 to 39 with COVID-19, enrolled during active disease. V gene TRBV11-3 combines with J gene TRBJ2-2, with TRBD2 matching 14 bases. The sample consisted of peripheral blood. CDR3 DNA sequence: TGTGCCAGCAGCCCGGGACTAGCGGGAGTAGGCGGGGAGCTGTTTTTT. This encodes CASSPGLAGVGGELFF.